The entry below describes one T cell receptor (beta chain). Looked up from germline, CDR1 is LGHDT and CDR2 is YNNKEL (reference sequence). The CDR3 covers 15 residues. V trimming: 1 base; J trimming: 5 bases; junction bases outside the gene matches: 7. This entry is derived from a study of blood T cell repertoires in COVID-19. Sequencing was performed with immunoSEQ multiplex PCR; in TCRdb, only in-frame clones are kept and a portion is missing. The data contain approximately 120,000 clones, over 70% of them singletons. This clonotype was sampled from a woman aged 45-65 years with acute or convalescent COVID-19. The sequenced sample consisted of peripheral blood. The V call is TRBV3-1 (or the pseudogene TRBV3-2), the J call TRBJ2-5; 7 nucleotides align to TRBD2. The DNA of the CDR3 is TGTGCCAGCAGCCAAGCTGGGGAGGGTCGGGAGACCCAGTACTTC. This gives the protein CASSQAGEGRETQYF.